The 9 T cell receptor beta chains given below trace back to one sample, sequenced in a study of shared clonotypes between healthy human individuals. The repertoire was sequenced with immunoSEQ multiplex PCR; TCRdb's copy has only in-frame clones and lacks some. Here the sample spans 2 million to 2.5 million clones, approximately 96% being singletons. The specimen sequenced was naive CD4+ T cells sorted from blood. Subset specified: CD45RA+ positively selected. The receptors stem from a man younger than 35 in good health.

The chain recombines TRBV6-5 with TRBJ2-7; perhaps TRBD2 as D (7 bases). The germline gives CDR1 MNHEY, CDR2 SVGAGI. The CDR3 contains 14 residues. The ends were cut back, 5 bases at V and 0 bases at J, with 11 bases in the middle. CDR3 region: CASSKGGGSYEQYF. The CDR3 nucleotides read TGTGCCAGCAGTAAAGGGGGGGGCTCCTACGAGCAGTACTTC.

The CDR3 DNA is TGTGCCATCAGTAGCAAGAGAGACACTGAAGCTTTCTTT. It specifies CAISSKRDTEAFF. The genes are TRBV10-3 and TRBJ1-1; D gene unclear. The V gene lost 5 bases and the J gene lost 3 bases, with 10 bases spanning the gap. CDR1 is ENHRY, CDR2 SYGVKD, per germline. There are 13 residues in the CDR3.

The chain uses TRBV5-1 and TRBJ2-1; D might be TRBD2 (5 bases). V was clipped by 2 bases and J by 6 bases, with 9 bases between them. Germline V gene data show CDR1 as SGHRS and CDR2 as YFSETQ. The CDR3 is 13 residues long. Here the CDR3 DNA reads TGCGCCAGCAGCTTCGAGGCGGGCAATGAGCAGTTCTTC. Its translation: CASSFEAGNEQFF.

V usage is TRBV25-1 and J usage is TRBJ2-1; D remains ambiguous. The CDR3 is 13 residues long. CDR1 and CDR2 (germline): MGHDK, SYGVNS. V lost 3 bases to trimming and J lost 5 bases, with 8 bases between them. Here the CDR3 DNA reads TGTGCCAGCAGTGAGGTGGGAAACAATGAGCAGTTCTTC. This codes for CASSEVGNNEQFF.

The V gene is TRBV5-8, the J gene TRBJ2-3, with D perhaps TRBD1 (6 bases). The CDR3 runs 17 residues. Germline values: CDR1 SGHTS, CDR2 YDEGEE. Trimming removed 4 bases at V and 0 bases at J, with 18 bases between. The CDR3 protein is CASSREVWTASTDTQYF. In DNA, the CDR3 is TGTGCCAGCAGCCGAGAGGTTTGGACAGCTAGCACAGATACGCAGTATTTT.

The rearrangement joins TRBV2 to TRBJ1-2; D may be TRBD1 (6 bases). Trimming took 8 bases from V and 2 from J, leaving 15 bases between them. Germline values: CDR1 SNHLY, CDR2 FYNNEI. The CDR3 has 14 amino acids. CDR3 residues: CASRTVQGNYGYTF. The CDR3 bases are TGTGCCAGCCGTACCGTTCAGGGGAACTATGGCTACACCTTC.

The chain couples TRBV6-1 to TRBJ1-1; 8 bases align to TRBD1. Germline assignment: CDR1 MNHNS and CDR2 SASEGT. The CDR3 totals 14 residues. J was trimmed by 2 bases and V by 6 bases; bases with no gene match: 5. The CDR3, as DNA: TGTGCCAGCAGGGTAACAGGGGGAAACACTGAAGCTTTCTTT. Its protein product is CASRVTGGNTEAFF.

V gene TRBV7-9 combines with J gene TRBJ1-1; no clear D. The CDR3 totals 13 residues. The germline CDR1 and CDR2 sequences are SEHNR and FQNEAQ (reference sequence). V gave up 3 bases and J gave up 8 bases, with 13 bases separating them. The CDR3 spells CASSLNSGLEAFF. The CDR3 DNA reads TGTGCCAGCAGCTTGAACAGTGGTCTCGAAGCTTTCTTT.

This chain links TRBV25-1 with TRBJ2-1, with 10 bases fitting TRBD2. After removal of 4 bases from V and 6 bases from J, the junction contained 9 bases not matched to a gene. CDR1 MGHDK and CDR2 SYGVNS come from the germline V gene. The length of the CDR3 is 16 residues. This CDR3 is CASSVLAGVIGNEQFF. CDR3 sequence (DNA): TGTGCCAGCAGTGTTCTAGCGGGAGTAATAGGCAATGAGCAGTTCTTC.